The text below deals with one T cell receptor (beta chain). Antigen unknown. This entry comes from a study of high-grade serous ovarian cancer treatment subgroups. Turning to the study itself: Samples averaged approximately 15,000 reads and roughly 7,700 unique TCR beta rearrangements. Broader study findings: TCR relatedness rose with neoantigen level and trended with mutation load. Only CDR3 was analyzed; CDR1 and CDR2 were not.

The protocol was immunoSEQ multiplex PCR, while the TCRdb copy is restricted to in-frame clones and leaves out a portion. This sample carries about 1,200 clones, 65% to 80% of them seen once, and the ten largest clones take roughly 18%. Tumor tissue was taken before any definitive surgery or chemotherapy was given. Germline V gene sequence: CDR1 MGHRA, CDR2 YSYEKL. The CDR3 runs to 14 residues. The V segment lost 8 bases and the J segment 2 bases; nucleotides outside the gene matches: 6. This TCR derives from a human donor with high-grade serous ovarian cancer. The rearrangement links TRBV4-1 to TRBJ2-3; 8 nucleotides line up with TRBD1. Sequencing input: tumor tissue. Here the CDR3 reads CASRGQGFTDTQYF. Here the CDR3 DNA reads TGCGCCAGCCGTGGACAGGGCTTCACAGATACGCAGTATTTT.